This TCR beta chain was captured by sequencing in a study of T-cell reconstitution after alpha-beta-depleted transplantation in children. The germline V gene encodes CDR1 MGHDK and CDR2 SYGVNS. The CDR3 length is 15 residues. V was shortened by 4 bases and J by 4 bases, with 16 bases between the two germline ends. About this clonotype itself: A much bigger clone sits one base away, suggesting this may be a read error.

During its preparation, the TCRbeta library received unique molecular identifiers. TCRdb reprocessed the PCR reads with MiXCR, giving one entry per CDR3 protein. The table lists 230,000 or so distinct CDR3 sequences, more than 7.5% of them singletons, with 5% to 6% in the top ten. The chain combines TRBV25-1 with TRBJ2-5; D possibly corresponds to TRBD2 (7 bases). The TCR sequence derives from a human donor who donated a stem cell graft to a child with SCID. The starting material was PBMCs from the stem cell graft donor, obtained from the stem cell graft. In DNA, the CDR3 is TGTGCCAGCAGTGTCGTGCTAGGGGGGGGAGAGACCCAGTACTTC. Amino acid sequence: CASSVVLGGGETQYF. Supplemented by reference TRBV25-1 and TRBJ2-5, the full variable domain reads EADIYQTPRYLVIGTGKKITLECSQTMGHDKMYWYQQDPGMELHLIHYSYGVNSTEKGDLSSESTVSRIRTEHFPLTLESARPSHTSQYLCASSVVLGGGETQYFGPGTRLLVL.